This T cell receptor (beta chain) is drawn from a study of T cell repertoires in cytomegalovirus infection. At the level of the study: Through public TCR beta signatures, both CMV infection and matching HLA type were indicated.

The CDR3 spans 14 residues. The V and J ends lost 0 bases and 7 bases respectively, with 12 bases between them. Germline CDR1 is LGHNA and CDR2 is YNFKEQ. TCRdb fed the reads into MiXCR, producing one record per CDR3 protein. The table records approximately 550,000 distinct CDR3 sequences, more than 15% of them present only once. This receptor was identified in a human donor in good health (CMV status not recorded). Some clones in this sample may be carry-over from other donors' samples. The sequenced sample was CD8+ T cells from PBMCs. The J gene is TRBJ1-1, the V gene TRBV4-2; D ambiguous. CDR3 sequence reads: CASSQDNTGLEAFF. Written as DNA, the CDR3 is TGTGCCAGCAGCCAAGATAATACGGGTCTTGAAGCTTTCTTT.